The 11 T cell receptor beta chains below come from one sample, sequenced in a study of cytomegalovirus exposure and HLA in healthy donors. The PCR made use of 60 Vbeta and 13 Jbeta primers. TCRdb keeps only in-frame clones here, not all; method: immunoSEQ multiplex PCR. This sample has 95,000 to 100,000 clones, with about 85% found just once. Source material: PBMCs. The receptors stem from a man aged 30 to 39 in good health and CMV-seronegative.

The chain recombines TRBV9 with TRBJ2-7; 7 positions agree with TRBD1. Per the germline V gene, CDR1 is SGDLS and CDR2 is YYNGEE. This CDR3 is 14 amino acids long. The V and J ends lost 0 bases and 3 bases, in that order; junction bases with no gene match: 3. This CDR3 is CASSVAGGNYEQYF. DNA of the CDR3: TGTGCCAGCAGCGTAGCAGGGGGTAACTACGAGCAGTACTTC.

V and J are TRBV14 and TRBJ1-1, with D maybe TRBD1 (5 bases). The V and J ends lost 2 bases and 1 base respectively, with 5 bases between them. CDR3 length equals 13 residues. Germline V lookup: CDR1 SGHDN, CDR2 FVKESK. CDR3 in amino acids: CASSQTGNTEAFF. CDR3 DNA sequence: TGTGCCAGCAGCCAAACAGGGAACACTGAAGCTTTCTTT.

The CDR3 protein is CASTLDSSYEQYF. The CDR3 region has the DNA TGTGCCAGCACCCTAGACAGCTCCTACGAGCAGTACTTC. The gene calls are TRBV2 and TRBJ2-7, with TRBD1 as a possible D gene (5 bases). Germline-derived CDR1 and CDR2 are SNHLY and FYNNEI. V was clipped by 7 bases and J by 0 bases, with 10 bases between them. The CDR3 contains 13 residues.

This rearrangement joins TRBV7-9 to TRBJ1-6; no definite D call. This CDR3 has 16 amino acids. The germline V and J ends were trimmed by 5 bases and 5 bases, with 16 bases remaining between them. The germline V gene has CDR1 SEHNR and CDR2 FQNEAQ (reference sequence). The CDR3 DNA reads TGTGCCAGCAGCCCCGAGGGAGGGCCACATAATTCACCCCTCCACTTT. It yields the protein CASSPEGGPHNSPLHF.

CDR3 amino acids: CASLWGGADRKFPLSGNTIYF. The CDR3 DNA reads as TGTGCCAGCCTATGGGGTGGGGCGGACAGGAAATTCCCCCTCTCTGGAAACACCATATATTTT. The chain employs TRBV28 and TRBJ1-3, with 7 bases aligning to TRBD1. The CDR3 contains 21 residues. J was trimmed by 0 bases and V by 8 bases; bases with no gene match: 25. CDR1 and CDR2 from the germline V gene are MDHEN and SYDVKM.

The chain combines TRBV7-2 with TRBJ2-5; 9 bases match TRBD1. J was trimmed by 2 bases and V by 5 bases; bases with no gene match: 12. The CDR3 loop spans 17 amino acids. Germline lookup yields CDR1 SGHTA and CDR2 FQGNSA. CDR3: CASSLKTRQGVQETQYF. As DNA, the CDR3 is TGTGCCAGCAGCCTCAAAACGAGACAGGGGGTGCAAGAGACCCAGTACTTC.

V and J are TRBV28 and TRBJ2-1, with 11 positions matching TRBD2. Germline CDR1 is MDHEN and CDR2 is SYDVKM. This CDR3 is 17 amino acids long. Trimming at V came to 4 bases and at J to 2 bases, leaving 7 bases not matched to a gene. CDR3 sequence (DNA): TGTGCCAGCAGTTCTCAAATTAGCGGGAGGGCCTACAATGAGCAGTTCTTC. Protein sequence: CASSSQISGRAYNEQFF. Full variable domain (outside the CDR3, taken from reference TRBV28 and TRBJ2-1): DVKVTQSSRYLVKRTGEKVFLECVQDMDHENMFWYRQDPGLGLRLIYFSYDVKMKEKGDIPEGYSVSREKKERFSLILESASTNQTSMYLCASSSQISGRAYNEQFFGPGTRLTVL.

The CDR3 bases are TGTGCCAGTAGCTCCAGGGTGGGACAGGGGTCTTCTGAGCAGTTCTTC. Translated, it gives CASSSRVGQGSSEQFF. The V call is TRBV19, the J call TRBJ2-1, with 10 positions matching TRBD1. The CDR3 consists of 16 residues. With V trimmed by 6 bases and J by 9 bases, 14 bases remained unmatched. Germline V gene sequence: CDR1 LNHDA, CDR2 SQIVND (reference sequence).

This chain joins TRBV5-1 and TRBJ1-2; 8 bases map to TRBD1. Germline V lookup: CDR1 SGHRS, CDR2 YFSETQ. The V segment lost 3 bases and the J segment 4 bases; nucleotides outside the gene matches: 11. The length of the CDR3 is 16 residues. CDR3 nucleotide sequence: TGCGCCAGCAGCTCAGGGGGCTCGGGTTTAGGCTATGGCTACACCTTC. This translates into CASSSGGSGLGYGYTF.

The sample holds one count of this clone. The rearrangement uses TRBV9 and TRBJ2-7, with 8 positions matching TRBD2. Trimming cost V 2 bases and J 2 bases; bases outside gene matches: 6. The germline V gene has CDR1 SGDLS and CDR2 YYNGEE. CDR3 length: 15 residues. DNA of the CDR3: TGTGCCAGCAGCGTTGCGGGGGGATCCCCCTACGAGCAGTACTTC. Protein: CASSVAGGSPYEQYF. The whole variable domain, remainder taken from reference TRBV9 and TRBJ2-7, is DSGVTQTPKHLITATGQRVTLRCSPRSGDLSVYWYQQSLDQGLQFLIQYYNGEERAKGNILERFSAQQFPDLHSELNLSSLELGDSALYFCASSVAGGSPYEQYFGPGTRLTVT.

The V and J genes are TRBV11-2 and TRBJ2-7; no definite D call. CDR1 and CDR2 from the germline V gene are SGHAT and FQNNGV. Trimming cost V 0 bases and J 1 base, with 13 bases left between them. The CDR3 spans 16 residues. This CDR3 is CASSLEFSVLSYEQYF. DNA of the CDR3: TGTGCCAGCAGCTTAGAATTTTCGGTATTGTCCTACGAGCAGTACTTC.